Following are 32 T cell receptor beta chains from one sample sequenced in a study of CD8+CD57+ T cells in acquired aplastic anemia. All sequencing subjects had displayed CD8+CD57+ cell expansion on flow cytometry. Genomic DNA provided the template from which TCR beta VDJ and CDR3 profiles were obtained. Using its own MiXCR run on the reads, TCRdb lists one record per CDR3 protein. The data hold over 150,000 distinct CDR3 sequences, with about 70% observed a single time. Sequencing was carried out using sorted CD4+, CD8+, or CD8+CD57+ T cells (not recorded which) from PBMCs. Receptors originate from a human donor with aplastic anemia.

The chain joins TRBV19 to TRBJ2-2; no clear D. V was shortened by 2 bases and J by 6 bases, with 7 bases between the two germline ends. CDR1 is LNHDA, CDR2 SQIVND, per germline (reference sequence). The CDR3 is 13 residues long. The CDR3 DNA reads TGTGCCAGTAGTATATCGGGTGCCGGGGAGCTGTTTTTT. Translation: CASSISGAGELFF.

The table lists this clonotype with a count of one. The V gene is TRBV25-1, the J gene TRBJ2-7; 7 bases fit TRBD2. After removal of 7 bases from V and 2 bases from J, the junction contained 8 bases not matched to a gene. The CDR3 is 14 residues long. Germline CDR1 MGHDK, CDR2 SYGVNS. The CDR3 bases are TGTGCCAGCAATAGGGAGGGTGAAGCCTACGAGCAGTACTTC. It translates to CASNREGEAYEQYF.

This chain links TRBV25-1 with TRBJ2-5; the D gene is possibly TRBD2 (5 bases). Per the germline V gene, CDR1 is MGHDK and CDR2 is SYGVNS. CDR3 size: 13 residues. V lost 7 bases and J lost 4, with 13 bases in between. CDR3 protein: CASTAGGLETQYF. DNA of the CDR3: TGTGCCAGCACGGCAGGAGGACTAGAGACCCAGTACTTC.

This clonotype has only a few counts. Just one base apart from a much larger clone, this may be a read error. The gene calls are TRBV19 and TRBJ1-2; 8 nucleotides line up with TRBD1. V gave up 4 bases and J gave up 5 bases; unmatched junction bases: 12. CDR3 length: 16 residues. Looked up from germline, CDR1 is LNHDA and CDR2 is SQIVND (reference sequence). CDR3 region: CASSTQPWDRSYGYTF. CDR3 nucleotides: TGTGCCAGTAGTACTCAGCCCTGGGACAGGTCTTATGGCTACACCTTC.

V gene TRBV5-1 combines with J gene TRBJ2-3, with 10 bases that match TRBD1. CDR3 length: 14 amino acids. Looked up from germline, CDR1 is SGHRS and CDR2 is YFSETQ. V trimming: 4 bases; J trimming: 5 bases; junction bases outside the gene matches: 4. DNA for the CDR3: TGCGCCAGCAGCACGGGGACAGGGGTAGATACGCAGTATTTT. Translating it yields CASSTGTGVDTQYF.

Within the sample, this clonotype is medium-sized. The rearrangement links TRBV2 to TRBJ2-1, with D possibly matching TRBD2 (5 bases). The length of the CDR3 is 12 residues. Germline loops: CDR1 SNHLY, CDR2 FYNNEI. V shed 3 bases and J shed 8 bases, with 8 bases lying between them. The CDR3 spells CASSDRGHEQFF. The CDR3 nucleotides are TGTGCCAGCAGTGACAGAGGGCATGAGCAGTTCTTC.

The rearrangement links TRBV13 to TRBJ2-7, with D maybe TRBD2 (5 bases). Germline values: CDR1 PRHDT, CDR2 FYEKMQ (reference sequence). Trimming pared 0 bases from V and 2 bases from J, leaving 11 bases between. The CDR3 sequence is 15 residues long. CDR3 DNA: TGTGCCAGCAGCTTAGGGCGGGTGGGCCCCTACGAGCAGTACTTC. This encodes CASSLGRVGPYEQYF.

This clonotype turned up a few times. The V call is TRBV24-1, the J call TRBJ2-3; no firm D call. With 4 bases removed from V and 6 bases from J, the gap between germline ends came to 10 bases. Germline lookup yields CDR1 KGHDR and CDR2 SFDVKD. The CDR3 spans 13 residues. The DNA for the CDR3 is TGTGCCACCAGTGAGGCCATAAAGGATACGCAGTATTTT. It encodes CATSEAIKDTQYF.

For this clonotype: One base away lies a much larger clone, so this may be a sequencing read error. The gene calls are TRBV12-3 or TRBV12-4 and TRBJ2-1; D is unclear. The CDR3 has 10 amino acids. Trimming took off 8 bases at V and 5 bases at J, with 4 bases between the two ends. The CDR3 sequence is CASGNNEQFF. The CDR3 DNA sequence: TGTGCCAGCGGCAACAATGAGCAGTTCTTC.

In this sample, this clonotype turned up a few times. V gene TRBV7-9 combines with J gene TRBJ1-1, with D possibly TRBD1 on 6 matching bases. V lost 2 bases to trimming and J lost 0 bases, with 10 bases between them. This CDR3 spans 15 amino acids. The germline gives CDR1 SEHNR, CDR2 FQNEAQ (reference sequence). In DNA, the CDR3 is TGTGCCAGCAGCTTAAACACAGGGATGAACACTGAAGCTTTCTTT. Amino acids: CASSLNTGMNTEAFF.

This chain connects TRBV12-3 or TRBV12-4 to TRBJ1-5; possibly TRBD1 for D (6 bases). V dropped 6 bases and J dropped 2 bases, with 11 bases sitting between them. The CDR3 spans 14 residues. The CDR3 protein is CASSPHRGNQPQHF. The CDR3 bases are TGTGCCAGCAGCCCTCACAGGGGCAATCAGCCCCAGCATTTT.

The J gene is TRBJ2-1, the V gene TRBV2, with TRBD2 identical over 13 bases. The V gene end was trimmed by 6 bases and the J gene end by 2 bases; junction bases not matched to a gene: 4. The CDR3 loop spans 16 amino acids. Per germline, CDR1 SNHLY and CDR2 FYNNEI. The CDR3 nucleotides read TGTGCCAGCAGGGGGACTAGCGGGATCCCCTACAATGAGCAGTTCTTC. Translating gives CASRGTSGIPYNEQFF.

The DNA for the CDR3 is TGTGCCAGCAGCACCGGACTAGCGGGAGGCAATGAGCAGTTCTTC. Translated: CASSTGLAGGNEQFF. The gene calls are TRBV7-9 and TRBJ2-1; TRBD2 matches 14 bases. The CDR3 totals 15 residues. Germline V CDR1 and CDR2: SEHNR, FQNEAQ (reference sequence). With V trimmed by 5 bases and J by 6 bases, 3 bases remained unmatched.

The rearrangement joins TRBV2 to TRBJ2-5; a weak D match, TRBD1 (6 bases). The CDR3 is 13 amino acids. The ends were cut back, 8 bases at V and 1 base at J, with 11 bases in the middle. The germline V gene encodes CDR1 SNHLY and CDR2 FYNNEI. The CDR3 sequence is CASPGALQETQYF. The CDR3 DNA is TGTGCCAGCCCAGGGGCCCTCCAAGAGACCCAGTACTTC.

For the CDR3, the DNA is TGTGCCAGCAGCTTACGGACGGGGGCGATAGATACGCAGTATTTT. Translation gives CASSLRTGAIDTQYF. The chain has TRBV7-2 and TRBJ2-3; either TRBD1 or TRBD2 may fit D (6 bases each). The germline gives CDR1 SGHTA, CDR2 FQGNSA. The CDR3 spans 15 residues. The germline V and J ends were trimmed by 2 bases and 5 bases, with 14 bases remaining between them.

This rearrangement joins TRBV7-3 to TRBJ2-1; 8 bases are shared with TRBD1. Germline assignment: CDR1 SGHTA and CDR2 FQGTGA. V shed 5 bases, J shed 5 bases, and the junction held 8 bases outside the gene matches. The CDR3 contains 15 residues. For the CDR3, the DNA is TGTGCCAGCAGCCCCCAGGGGGCGAGGGACAATGAGCAGTTCTTC. This codes for CASSPQGARDNEQFF.

The chain employs TRBV7-9 and TRBJ1-6, with D tentatively TRBD1 (6 bases). Trimming shortened V by 4 bases and J by 6 bases, and 10 bases separated the two germline ends. The CDR3 has 14 amino acids. The germline CDR1 and CDR2 sequences are SEHNR and FQNEAQ (reference sequence). The CDR3 is CASSSQGGNSPLHF. The CDR3 coding sequence is TGTGCCAGCAGCTCACAGGGTGGTAATTCACCCCTCCACTTT. The variable domain in full, with the rest retrieved from reference TRBV7-9 and TRBJ1-6, is DTGVSQNPRHKITKRGQNVTFRCDPISEHNRLYWYRQTLGQGPEFLTYFQNEAQLEKSRLLSDRFSAERPKGSFSTLEIQRTEQGDSAMYLCASSSQGGNSPLHFGNGTRLTVT.

This clonotype was detected only a few times. The chain carries TRBV7-9 and TRBJ2-3; no reliable D call. Trimming shortened V by 5 bases and J by 1 base, and 7 bases separated the two germline ends. CDR3 length equals 13 residues. Per germline, CDR1 SEHNR and CDR2 FQNEAQ (reference sequence). DNA for the CDR3: TGTGCCAGCAGCAACGTGGGCACAGATACGCAGTATTTT. It specifies CASSNVGTDTQYF. Based on the CDR3 plus reference TRBV7-9 and TRBJ2-3, the full variable domain is DTGVSQNPRHKITKRGQNVTFRCDPISEHNRLYWYRQTLGQGPEFLTYFQNEAQLEKSRLLSDRFSAERPKGSFSTLEIQRTEQGDSAMYLCASSNVGTDTQYFGPGTRLTVL.

This sequence joins TRBV10-3 and TRBJ1-1; D is ambiguous. The CDR3 contains 16 residues. Looked up from germline, CDR1 is ENHRY and CDR2 is SYGVKD. The ends were cut back, 0 bases at V and 0 bases at J, with 11 bases in the middle. The CDR3 spells CAISESSYLMNTEAFF. The CDR3 DNA reads as TGTGCCATCAGTGAGTCAAGCTATTTAATGAACACTGAAGCTTTCTTT.

V is TRBV6-1 and J is TRBJ1-1, with D uncertain. Germline-derived CDR1 and CDR2 are MNHNS and SASEGT. CDR3 length: 12 residues. Trimming took off 10 bases at V and 1 base at J, with 10 bases between the two ends. The CDR3 protein is CATTRRNTEAFF. The CDR3 region has the DNA TGTGCCACCACTCGTAGGAACACTGAAGCTTTCTTT.

The genes are TRBV5-1 and TRBJ1-6; perhaps TRBD1 as D (5 bases). Trimming pared 6 bases from V and 8 bases from J, leaving 12 bases between. The CDR3 extends over 13 amino acids. The V gene's germline CDR1 is SGHRS and CDR2 YFSETQ. For the CDR3, the DNA is TGCGCCAGCAACTTAACGACAGATTCACCCCTCCACTTT. As protein: CASNLTTDSPLHF.

This clonotype showed up just a few times. This rearrangement joins TRBV11-3 to TRBJ2-7, with D perhaps matching TRBD1 or TRBD2 (5 bases each). V was shortened by 5 bases and J by 5 bases, with 19 bases between the two germline ends. The CDR3 runs 15 residues. The germline CDR1 and CDR2 sequences are SGHNT and YENEEA. The CDR3 reads CASSQGRGESDEQYF. As DNA, the CDR3 is TGTGCCAGCAGCCAAGGTAGGGGAGAGTCGGACGAGCAGTACTTC. The variable domain in full, completed from reference TRBV11-3 and TRBJ2-7, reads EAGVVQSPRYKIIEKKQPVAFWCNPISGHNTLYWYLQNLGQGPELLIRYENEEAVDDSQLPKDRFSAERLKGVDSTLKIQPAELGDSAVYLCASSQGRGESDEQYFGPGTRLTVT.

V gene TRBV25-1 combines with J gene TRBJ2-5; 7 positions agree with TRBD2. V was pared by 2 bases and J by 2 bases, with 14 bases of the junction left unmatched. Germline CDR1 reads MGHDK; CDR2 reads SYGVNS. CDR3 length equals 18 residues. The CDR3 DNA reads as TGTGCCAGCAGTGAACTAGAACATACCGGGGGGTGGCAAGAGACCCAGTACTTC. This gives the protein CASSELEHTGGWQETQYF.

The V and J genes are TRBV7-8 and TRBJ2-7, with a possible D match to TRBD2 (5 bases). Germline V CDR1 and CDR2: SGHVS, FQNEAQ. This CDR3 has 15 residues. Trimming cost V 4 bases and J 4 bases, with 17 bases left between them. The CDR3 nucleotides are TGTGCCAGCAGCTACCTGACCGGGAATGCTTACGAGCAGTACTTC. Translation gives CASSYLTGNAYEQYF.

The CDR3 nucleotides are TGTGCCAGCAGCCCCGCGGCTAGCGGGAGCTACGAGCAGTACTTC. Translated, it gives CASSPAASGSYEQYF. V usage is TRBV7-6 and J usage is TRBJ2-7; 10 nucleotides match TRBD2. The CDR3 length is 15 residues. The germline V gene has CDR1 SGHVS and CDR2 FNYEAQ. The junction had 7 bases not matched to a gene; V was cut back by 5 bases and J by 3 bases. Filled out from reference TRBV7-6 and TRBJ2-7, the complete variable domain reads GAGVSQSPRYKVTKRGQDVALRCDPISGHVSLYWYRQALGQGPEFLTYFNYEAQQDKSGLPNDRFSAERPEGSISTLTIQRTEQRDSAMYRCASSPAASGSYEQYFGPGTRLTVT.

The rearrangement joins TRBV19 to TRBJ1-5; D unclear. With 4 bases removed from V and 9 bases from J, the gap between germline ends came to 13 bases. CDR3 size: 13 residues. Germline V CDR1 and CDR2: LNHDA, SQIVND (reference sequence). Here the CDR3 DNA reads TGTGCCAGTAGTACGTCGGCCCCCAGGCCCCAGCATTTT. Its protein is CASSTSAPRPQHF.

This clonotype occurred many times. CDR3 bases: TGTGCCAGCAGCTTAATCGGCGGAGGACTAGCGGTGAACAATGAGCAGTTCTTC. Amino acid sequence: CASSLIGGGLAVNNEQFF. V is TRBV7-3 and J is TRBJ2-1, with 10 bases fitting TRBD2. The CDR3 covers 18 residues. Trimming removed 1 base from V and 5 bases from J; junction bases left unmatched: 11. Germline CDR1 reads SGHTA; CDR2 reads FQGTGA.

This clonotype was counted a single time. The V gene is TRBV2, the J gene TRBJ2-5; possible D gene TRBD2, 5 bases. Germline lookup yields CDR1 SNHLY and CDR2 FYNNEI. The CDR3 extends over 15 amino acids. Trimming shortened V by 4 bases and J by 5 bases, and 17 bases separated the two germline ends. The CDR3 region is CASSVIRGMGETQYF. Written as DNA, the CDR3 is TGTGCCAGCAGTGTAATACGAGGGATGGGTGAGACCCAGTACTTC.

V is TRBV24-1 and J is TRBJ1-2; tentatively, D is TRBD1 (6 bases). V was trimmed by 4 bases and J by 5 bases, leaving 7 bases between them. Per germline, CDR1 KGHDR and CDR2 SFDVKD. CDR3 length equals 12 residues. The CDR3 region has the DNA TGTGCCACCAGTGAAAGGGGGTATGGCTACACCTTC. It is translated as CATSERGYGYTF.

In the case of this clonotype: This is likely a read error, given that the CDR3 carries no conserved phenylalanine or tryptophan at its end. V is TRBV10-2 and J is TRBJ2-3; 8 bases agree with TRBD2. The CDR3 contains 15 residues. Losses at the gene ends were 7 bases for V and 2 bases for J; bases not matched to a gene: 8. Germline CDR1 reads WSHSY; CDR2 reads SAAADI. The CDR3 here is CASTQTGGPTDTQYL. The CDR3 coding sequence is TGCGCCAGCACCCAGACGGGGGGGCCCACAGATACGCAGTATTTG.

This clonotype appeared many times. The chain joins TRBV28 to TRBJ1-1; D is possibly TRBD1 (5 bases). Germline V gene data show CDR1 as MDHEN and CDR2 as SYDVKM. The V end lost 6 bases, the J end lost 8 bases, and 10 bases lay between the germline ends. This CDR3 region has 11 residues. The CDR3 DNA reads TGTGCCAGCAGGGCCGGGGGAGAAGCTTTCTTT. This translates into CASRAGGEAFF.

The genes are TRBV25-1 and TRBJ1-1; TRBD1 aligns across 12 bases. The CDR3 spans 15 residues. The germline CDR1 and CDR2 sequences are MGHDK and SYGVNS. Unmatched junction bases numbered 8, after V lost 7 bases and J lost 5 bases. This CDR3 is CASTPGQGAKTEAFF. CDR3 DNA sequence: TGTGCCAGCACCCCGGGACAGGGGGCTAAAACTGAAGCTTTCTTT.